The clone carrying this T cell receptor (beta chain) occurred once. Germline is not matched at one junction end, which may reflect a read error. These data originate in a study of control samples from healthy donors and cancer patients. The protocol was immunoSEQ multiplex PCR, while the TCRdb copy is restricted to in-frame clones and leaves out a portion. The table shows about 59,000 clones, with 92% occurring only once. Germline CDR1 KGHDR, CDR2 SFDVKD. The CDR3 sequence is 21 residues long. The receptor was derived from a man aged 40-49 years with colorectal cancer. This chain joins TRBV24-1 and TRBJ1-6, with TRBD1 as a possible D gene (6 bases). Sequencing was done on a sample of PBMCs. The CDR3 is CATDSVRGVVRTSSYNSPFHF. The CDR3 DNA follows: TGTGCCACCGATTCCGTCAGGGGAGTGGTACGGACCAGCTCCTATAATTCACCCTTCCACTTT.